This TCR beta chain was sequenced during a study of CD8+ T cells in alopecia areata. Study-level findings and limits: Besides other cells, scalp samples also yield sequences of resident alphabeta T cells from normal skin. Affected scalp, especially in alopecia totalis/universalis, had a higher clonality than normal scalp did.

The CDR3 is made up of 15 amino acids. V lost 5 bases, J lost 1 base, and 12 bases lay in between. Germline V CDR1 and CDR2: NSQYPW, LRSPGD (reference sequence). A word on this clone: Its target is not known. The gene names given are mouse names. The read stops 4 residues short of the end of the CDR3; the missing end is completed from the germline J gene.

Reverse transcribed after extraction, RNA yielded cDNA as the sequencing template. The table came from immunoSEQ multiplex PCR; TCRdb's copy has only in-frame clones and leaves some out. Altogether about 110,000 clones were found in the sample, and no singletons occur. The chain carries TRBV1 and TRBJ2-1; D might be TRBD2 (5 bases). Material: lesional skin. The receptor was isolated from a C3H/HeJ mouse with alopecia areata. The strain is characterized by the MHC haplotype H2-k. The sequenced part of the CDR3 DNA is TGCACCTGCAGTCCCCGACTGAGCAACTATGCT. Translation: CTCSPRLSNYA. From start to end, the CDR3 is CTCSPRLSNYAEQFF.